A selection of T cell receptor beta chains follows, all from one sample in a study of blood T cell repertoires in COVID-19. Assay: immunoSEQ multiplex PCR; the TCRdb copy retains only in-frame clones and omits some. In the table there are fewer than 300,000 clones, approximately 91% of which are singletons. The source material was peripheral blood. The receptor source for this set is a woman aged 25 to 39 with COVID-19, enrolled during active disease. The CDR3 runs from the conserved cysteine through the conserved F or W. Fields, in order: J gene, V gene, D gene, CDR3 protein, CDR3 DNA. A D gene is named only where the DNA matches it firmly.

TRBJ1-1,TRBV3-1/TRBV3-2,-,CASSQDTVREAFF,TGTGCCAGCAGCCAAGATACGGTGAGGGAAGCTTTCTTT
TRBJ2-5,TRBV3-1/TRBV3-2,TRBD2,CASSRGLAATQETQYF,TGTGCCAGCAGTCGTGGACTAGCGGCTACCCAAGAGACCCAGTACTTC
TRBJ1-5,TRBV5-5,TRBD1,CASSLGQGAGQPQHF,TGTGCCAGCAGCTTGGGACAGGGGGCAGGTCAGCCCCAGCATTTT
TRBJ2-7,TRBV19,TRBD1,CASSMAGGAGYEQYF,TGTGCCAGTAGTATGGCAGGGGGCGCGGGATACGAGCAGTACTTC
TRBJ1-2,TRBV9,TRBD1,CASSGQTGAGYGYTF,TGTGCCAGCAGCGGCCAGACAGGGGCAGGCTATGGCTACACCTTC
TRBJ2-7,TRBV30,TRBD1,CAWSVGQGSYEQYF,TGTGCCTGGAGTGTCGGACAGGGGTCCTACGAGCAGTACTTC
TRBJ2-7,TRBV11-2,TRBD1,CASSWDSQSSYEQYF,TGTGCCAGCAGCTGGGACAGCCAGAGCTCCTACGAGCAGTACTTC
TRBJ2-3,TRBV5-4,TRBD2,CASSRRTSGLADTQYF,TGTGCCAGCAGCCGGCGGACTAGCGGGTTAGCAGATACGCAGTATTTT
TRBJ2-2,TRBV29-1,-,CSVAGPFNTGELFF,TGCAGCGTTGCAGGGCCGTTTAACACCGGGGAGCTGTTTTTT
TRBJ1-6,TRBV12-3/TRBV12-4,-,CASSLSGNSPLHF,TGTGCCAGCAGTCTGTCAGGAAATTCACCCCTCCACTTT
TRBJ2-1,TRBV7-3,TRBD1,CASSDGTGSDEQFF,TGTGCCAGCAGTGACGGGACAGGGTCGGATGAGCAGTTCTTC
TRBJ1-5,TRBV21-1,-,CASSQRRGPKDF,TGTGCCAGCAGCCAAAGAAGGGGGCCCAAGGATTTT
TRBJ2-6,TRBV3-1/TRBV3-2,-,CASSPPPGTSGANVLTF,TGTGCCAGCAGCCCCCCGCCGGGTACCTCTGGGGCCAACGTCCTGACTTTC
TRBJ1-2,TRBV6-5,-,CASRRGASPYGYTF,TGTGCCAGCCGGCGGGGCGCGTCTCCCTATGGCTACACCTTC